The source of this T cell receptor beta chain is a study of beta chain features in type 1 diabetes listed by TCRdb under 2018. Notes on the research overall: Mean age, gender distribution, total cell number and subset yield did not differ between patients and healthy donors. Across all samples, some 100,000,000 sorted cells were examined, and cell number per subset correlated strongly with RNA yield. In the study, recently diagnosed type 1 diabetes patients and matched healthy donors were compared on the TCRB repertoires of their sorted circulating CD4+ T cell subsets. Regulatory and stem cell-like memory subsets were isolated from only 8 patients and roughly 8 healthy donors, whereas naive and central memory subsets came from all 30 or so donors.

As to this clone: Which antigen it targets is not known. No qualities accompany the bases; no much larger clone lies one base away.

The High Capacity cDNA Reverse Transcription Kit was used to reverse transcribe all of the isolated RNA, meaning that expressed TCRB transcripts were what got sequenced. Deep immunoSEQ sequencing was applied to naive, central memory and regulatory T cell samples, giving an average of roughly 3.5 million total reads per sample. Sorted cells were lysed in RLT buffer and RNA was extracted with DNase-treated RNeasy Micro or Mini kits, depending on cell number. To prevent cross-contamination, each cell subset was processed individually, whereas patient and healthy donor samples were processed jointly. Using the immunoSEQ multiplex PCR, TCRB sequences were amplified from cDNA into 87-bp fragments spanning the CDR3 region. The amplicons were sequenced using the Illumina HiSeq platform. The authors processed their data as follows. PCR bias was computationally corrected using synthetic template baselines, reads within Hamming distance 2 were collapsed, and singletons that could not be merged were discarded. Reads were aligned against IMGT to assign V, D and J genes, CDR3 length and insertions or deletions at six rearrangement sites. Within each subset, clonotype counts were normalized to sorted cell number, and only after that were true diversity and Gini coefficients computed with the tcR R package. Repertoire sharing was quantified using the overlap coefficient calculated on TCRB nucleotide sequences. Out-of-frame TCRB sequences from naive cells were analyzed as a proxy for the pre-selection repertoire. This is the immuneACCESS table as TCRdb keeps it, with only in-frame sequences that have V and J called. A part of the clones is gone; compared with another copy, unresolved V genes explain less than half, and the rest is unexplained. V and J calls plus clone size are reproduced from that table; the DNA served to infer D and trimming. This sample lists some 500,000 clones; approximately 10% were detected once. The ten largest clonotypes hold about 0.045% of the sample.

As encoded in the germline V gene (reference sequence), CDR1 is GTSNPN while CDR2 is SVGIG. Trimming takes 0 bases from V and 0 bases from J, and the germline ends sit 15 bases apart. Including cysteine and phenylalanine, the CDR3 has 18 amino acids. Only the CDR3 portion is preserved as DNA: 54 bases, with reading frame beginning at the first base. From each donor, a single peripheral blood sample of about 110 mL on average was drawn into heparinised tubes. Naive, central memory, regulatory and stem cell-like memory CD4+ T cells were sorted on a BD FACSAria II using a panel including CD45RO, CCR7, CD25, CD127, CD95 and CD27. A purity above 98% was achieved for all sorted populations. PBMCs were isolated immediately by Lymphoprep density gradient centrifugation and stained directly without culture. So that batch effects would be minimized, each experiment stained and sorted samples in pairs, pairing one healthy donor with one patient.

General findings and caveats noted by the study authors: In all four CD4+ subsets, TCRB CDR3 length was moderately but significantly shorter in type 1 diabetes patients. Naive, central memory and regulatory TCRB repertoires appeared to be more similar among patients than among healthy donors. Shorter templates might be favored by PCR, yet because patient and control samples were amplified and corrected together, any such skew would affect both groups equally. Because cDNA was sequenced instead of genomic DNA, activated cells with high expression could be over-represented, although the groups did not differ in activation or CD3 levels. Fewer insertions and more nucleotide deletions at VDJ recombination sites were observed in patients with type 1 diabetes, implying thymic rearrangement abnormalities. Only small numbers of individuals were included in the HLA sub-analyses, which left unresolved whether HLA type had any influence on TCRB rearrangement.

This chain is built from TRBV30 and TRBJ2-6, with the D gene call left open. The clonotype was recovered from a woman between 18 and 29 years old in good health. The specimen sequenced was naive CD4+ T cells from blood. According to the study, the label for this sample's cell subset or site signals: true naive CD4+ T cells. The CDR3 loop reads CAWSVGRTSGSGANVLTF. The DNA is as follows: TGTGCCTGGAGTGTTGGCAGAACCTCGGGCTCTGGGGCCAACGTCCTGACTTTC.